These 20 T cell receptor beta chains came from one sample sequenced in a study of neoadjuvant anti-PD-1 for oral cavity cancer (dated by TCRdb to the early 2020s). To prepare the library, the immunoSEQ multiplex PCR assay was applied. TCRdb took over this immuneACCESS table, retaining in-frame rearrangements with V and J assigned. Such tables are incomplete; in checked studies, under half of the missing clones stem from an unresolved V gene, and the remainder is unexplained. This sample comprises approximately 37,000 clones, 35% to 45% of them detected only once. The ten largest clones represent roughly 15% of the sample. The time point label corresponds to: after neoadjuvant nivolumab, at surgical resection. The sequencing used tumor tissue, collected after nivolumab (anti-PD-1) treatment. These receptor sequences come from a person aged 35 to 85 with oral cavity squamous cell carcinoma.

This clone was recorded at least ten times. The chain links TRBV5-1 to TRBJ2-2; no reliable D call. This CDR3 is 13 amino acids long. Looked up from germline, CDR1 is SGHRS and CDR2 is YFSETQ. Trimming left V 4 bases short and J 6 bases short, with 10 bases between. The CDR3 nucleotides are TGCGCCAGCAGCCTCGACATCCCCGGGGAGCTGTTTTTT. Translated: CASSLDIPGELFF.

J is TRBJ1-2 and V is TRBV6-6; D gene uncertain. This CDR3 spans 12 amino acids. V gave up 5 bases and J gave up 0 bases, with 4 bases separating them. CDR1 is MNHNY and CDR2 is SVGAGI in the germline V gene (reference sequence). The CDR3 DNA reads TGTGCCAGCAGTCAAACTAACTATGGCTACACCTTC. It yields the protein CASSQTNYGYTF.

The genes are TRBV5-8 and TRBJ1-1; unclear D gene. The germline V gene encodes CDR1 SGHTS and CDR2 YDEGEE. CDR3 length: 14 amino acids. V was pared by 2 bases and J by 1 base, with 9 bases between. The DNA of the CDR3 is TGTGCCAGCAGCTTTTGGGTAGGGAACACTGAAGCTTTCTTT. Translation: CASSFWVGNTEAFF.

The chain couples TRBV7-3 to TRBJ1-4, with D possibly matching TRBD1 (5 bases). Germline assignment: CDR1 SGHTA and CDR2 FQGTGA. The CDR3 loop spans 16 amino acids. V was clipped by 6 bases and J by 8 bases, with 22 bases between them. CDR3 sequence: CASRSRIDDRREKLFF. DNA of the CDR3: TGTGCCAGCAGGTCCAGGATTGATGACAGAAGGGAAAAACTGTTTTTT.

The chain combines TRBV15 with TRBJ2-2; D is unclear. The CDR3 contains 15 residues. Germline V CDR1 and CDR2: LNHNV, YYDKDF (reference sequence). V shed 5 bases and J shed 5 bases, with 15 bases lying between them. The CDR3 is CATSLVLEPTGELFF. The CDR3 DNA is TGTGCCACCAGCTTAGTCCTTGAGCCGACCGGGGAGCTGTTTTTT.

The chain carries TRBV27 and TRBJ1-1; a possible D gene is TRBD1 (5 bases). There are 15 residues in the CDR3. Germline V gene data show CDR1 as MNHEY and CDR2 as SMNVEV (reference sequence). Trimming took off 6 bases at V and 5 bases at J, with 19 bases between the two ends. Here the CDR3 DNA reads TGTGCCAGCAGCCCTCTTCGTCACGAGGGGACTGAAGCTTTCTTT. Amino acids: CASSPLRHEGTEAFF.

This clone has ten or more counts. V and J are TRBV7-2 and TRBJ1-1; D is perhaps TRBD1 (5 bases). The germline CDR1 and CDR2 sequences are SGHTA and FQGNSA. V shed 1 base and J shed 2 bases, with 11 bases lying between them. The CDR3 extends over 15 amino acids. CDR3 coding DNA: TGTGCCAGCAGCTTAGAGGGCAGGGCAAACACTGAAGCTTTCTTT. Protein sequence: CASSLEGRANTEAFF.

This sequence joins TRBV27 and TRBJ2-1; D may be TRBD1 (6 bases). Between the trimmed V and J ends, which lost 4 bases and 0 bases, there was a span of 16 bases. The germline CDR1 and CDR2 sequences are MNHEY and SMNVEV (reference sequence). The CDR3 runs 17 residues. In nucleotides, the CDR3 is TGTGCCAGCAGTTGGCAGGGGCTCCGTGTCTCCTACAATGAGCAGTTCTTC. Its translation: CASSWQGLRVSYNEQFF.

This clone was picked up a small number of times. The CDR3 DNA is TGTGCCAGCAGTTATAACTATGGCTACACCTTC. The encoded protein is CASSYNYGYTF. V usage is TRBV2 and J usage is TRBJ1-2; D uncertain. The CDR3 sequence is 11 residues long. The germline V gene encodes CDR1 SNHLY and CDR2 FYNNEI. Trimming took off 5 bases at V and 1 base at J, with 2 bases between the two ends.

CDR3 sequence: CASSLDVHRDSGNTIYF. The CDR3, as DNA: TGTGCCAGCAGCTTAGATGTGCACAGAGACTCTGGAAACACCATATATTTT. The genes are TRBV7-9 and TRBJ1-3; D call uncertain. Deletions cut 1 base from V and 0 bases from J, with 13 bases between. This CDR3 comprises 17 residues. The germline gives CDR1 SEHNR, CDR2 FQNEAQ (reference sequence).

This clone has a handful of counts. This chain joins TRBV28 and TRBJ2-7; maybe TRBD1 (6 bases). V lost 10 bases and J lost 3, with 22 bases in between. This CDR3 is built from 15 residues. Germline lookup yields CDR1 MDHEN and CDR2 SYDVKM. The CDR3 region has the DNA TGTGCCATCCTCGATAGGGGGAAAAGTATCTACGAGCAGTACTTC. It yields the protein CAILDRGKSIYEQYF.

The CDR3 spells CASSPHRELFYEQYF. Written as DNA, the CDR3 is TGTGCCAGCAGCCCCCACAGAGAGCTCTTCTACGAGCAGTACTTC. The chain employs TRBV11-2 and TRBJ2-7, with D unclear. Trimming took 5 bases from V and 3 from J, leaving 17 bases between them. Germline CDR1 SGHAT, CDR2 FQNNGV. This CDR3 has 15 amino acids.

The chain links TRBV4-1 to TRBJ2-3, with 12 bases lining up with TRBD2. CDR3 length: 18 residues. CDR1 and CDR2 (germline): MGHRA, YSYEKL. V was clipped by 4 bases and J by 1 base; unmatched bases: 9. CDR3 residues: CASSRLAGGPRGTDTQYF. The CDR3 DNA reads as TGCGCCAGCAGCCGTCTAGCGGGAGGGCCTCGGGGCACAGATACGCAGTATTTT.

This clone has a count of ten or more. The chain is built from TRBV5-1 and TRBJ1-4; D is undetermined. Deletions cut 2 bases from V and 8 bases from J, with 13 bases between. The CDR3 consists of 14 residues. CDR1 is SGHRS and CDR2 is YFSETQ in the germline V gene. The CDR3 region has the DNA TGCGCCAGCAGCTTAGGAGGCGGAGTAGAAAAACTGTTTTTT. The encoded protein is CASSLGGGVEKLFF.

This clone was counted a few times. DNA of the CDR3: TGTGCCTGGGGCGGGACTCTCGGAACACCCCTCCACTTT. Protein: CAWGGTLGTPLHF. This sequence joins TRBV30 and TRBJ1-6; D possibly corresponds to TRBD1 (5 bases). The V and J ends lost 5 bases and 11 bases respectively, with 16 bases between them. Per germline, CDR1 GTSNPN and CDR2 SVGIG (reference sequence). This CDR3 region has 13 residues.

This clone was recorded a few times. The genes are TRBV15 and TRBJ2-7; 10 nucleotides match TRBD2. The CDR3 covers 15 residues. The ends lost 2 bases at V and 2 bases at J; junction bases unmatched: 3. CDR1 and CDR2 from the germline V gene are LNHNV and YYDKDF (reference sequence). This CDR3 reads CATSRQAGGTYEQYF. The CDR3 DNA is TGTGCCACCAGCAGACAAGCGGGGGGGACCTACGAGCAGTACTTC.

The gene calls are TRBV18 and TRBJ2-1; 8 bases fit TRBD1. From germline, CDR1 is KGHSH and CDR2 LQKENI. The V segment lost 3 bases and the J segment 0 bases; nucleotides outside the gene matches: 10. The CDR3 contains 18 residues. In DNA form, the CDR3 reads TGTGCCAGCTCACCCAGAGGACAGGGCGATACCTCCTACAATGAGCAGTTCTTC. It codes for CASSPRGQGDTSYNEQFF.

This clone appeared once. The rearrangement uses TRBV27 and TRBJ1-3; D not certain. V lost 7 bases, J lost 4 bases, and 14 bases lay in between. Germline V gives CDR1 MNHEY, CDR2 SMNVEV (reference sequence). This CDR3 comprises 14 residues. The CDR3 DNA reads as TGTGCCAGCATGGCAGAAGGACTCGGAAACACCATATATTTT. It specifies CASMAEGLGNTIYF.

The table lists this clone with many counts. In nucleotides, the CDR3 is TGTGCCAGCAATAGGCGGCCCCTCCAGGGGACGCAGTATTTT. Protein: CASNRRPLQGTQYF. The chain employs TRBV6-1 and TRBJ2-3, with D possibly matching TRBD1 (6 bases). With 7 bases removed from V and 9 bases from J, the gap between germline ends came to 20 bases. The germline V gene has CDR1 MNHNS and CDR2 SASEGT. The CDR3 is 14 amino acids.

This clone was seen a few times. V usage is TRBV19 and J usage is TRBJ2-1; no reliable D call. In germline, CDR1 is LNHDA, CDR2 SQIVND (reference sequence). Deletions cut 3 bases from V and 0 bases from J, with 9 bases between. CDR3 size: 15 residues. In nucleotides, the CDR3 is TGTGCCAGTAGTATGGCGGTCGACTCCTACAATGAGCAGTTCTTC. Protein: CASSMAVDSYNEQFF.